This T cell receptor (beta chain) was profiled in a study of blood T cell repertoires in COVID-19 (dated by TCRdb to between 2020 and 2021). At the level of the whole study: Collaborator samples came from the United States, Italy and Spain and covered acute and convalescent phases of COVID-19. Where available, HLA class I and class II types were obtained from metadata supplied by the sample provider rather than from assay-based typing. The samples were drawn from two sources: the first 160 participants of the ongoing ImmuneRACE study, and over 1,000 subjects contributed by 6 global collaborators. The prospective study material was composed of cDNA or gDNA derived from T cells, B-cell-depleted T cells, or PBMCs. Deeply sampled blood TCRbeta repertoires from subjects exposed to, actively infected with, or recovered from COVID-19 were included in the dataset. The repertoires were released in a freely available public database meant as a resource for research on the immune response to SARS-CoV-2. A de-identified subject ID, COVID-19 status, age in years and sex were almost always included in the sample metadata. The paper's findings and limits, for the study overall: The quantity of clinical and demographic metadata differed by source and by participant and was supplied without curation.

The germline V gene (reference sequence) supplies CDR1 GTSNPN and CDR2 SVGIG. The CDR3 has 15 amino acids, counting the end cysteine and phenylalanine. Only the CDR3 DNA is retained, 45 bases long and in frame from the first base. V is reduced by 0 bases and J by 0 bases, leaving a spacing of 12 bases between them. TCRbeta CDR3 regions were amplified from genomic DNA using the immunoSEQ Assay, a bias-controlled multiplex PCR. Processing in the source paper ran as follows. The number of nucleated cells in each sample was estimated from the amplification of reference gene primers within the assay. To quantify the absolute abundance of each unique TCRbeta CDR3 rearrangement, sequence reads were collapsed and filtered. For each sample, productive Simpson clonality was calculated as the square root of Simpson's diversity index over productive rearrangements. TCRdb mirrors the immuneACCESS table, restricted to in-frame sequences. Some clones are absent from its copies; in checked studies, under half trace to an unresolved V gene, and the reason for the others is unknown. D and trimming come from the DNA, and the V and J calls and clone size come from that table. In this sample the table shows 250,000 or so clones, more than 65% of which occur a single time. The ten largest clones represent 3.4% of the sample.

On this clone: Its antigen has not been determined. One base away there is no much larger clone; base qualities are not given.

Participants in the prospective study were enrolled through a virtual design, were aged about 18 to 90 years, and lived in approximately 24 United States geographic areas. To assign participants to cohorts, the prospective study relied on clinical history that participants themselves reported in a screening survey and a study questionnaire. Recovered participants in ImmuneRACE Cohort 3 were defined by two consecutive negative NP/OP PCR tests, clearance by a healthcare professional, or resolution of symptoms. Mobile phlebotomists in the prospective study collected whole blood, serum and a nasopharyngeal or oropharyngeal swab from every participant. Participants in the prospective study had the option to provide additional blood draws and questionnaires over a 2-month period. Before DNA extraction, blood samples from the prospective study were shipped at room temperature or frozen.

The chain couples TRBV30 to TRBJ2-7; TRBD1 is a possible D gene, resting on 5 matching bases. The material sequenced was PBMCs or T cells enriched from blood (not recorded which). This sequence originates from a man aged 45-60 years who had recovered from COVID-19. The nucleotides are TGTGCCTGGAGTGTGGGGCAGTCTCCCTCCTACGAGCAGTACTTC. It translates as CAWSVGQSPSYEQYF.